These 12 T cell receptor beta chains came from one sample sequenced in a study of blood T cells in healthy people across ages. Next came a second PCR, run for roughly 6 to 11 cycles, which used a sample-barcoded 5' primer along with a J-beta primer mix. Each CDR3 protein is one row after TCRdb ran MiXCR on the 5' RACE reads. Of some 900,000 distinct CDR3 sequences in the sample, around 30% are singletons; the top ten hold roughly a sixth. The sample consisted of blood. These TCRs come from a woman aged 80 or older in good health.

The rearrangement joins TRBV11-2 to TRBJ2-1; 7 bases agree with TRBD1. The J segment lost 4 bases and the V segment lost 11 bases, leaving 8 bases of the junction unmatched. Germline values: CDR1 SGHAT, CDR2 FQNNGV. This CDR3 is 13 amino acids long. CDR3 nucleotides: TGTGCCCGCTACGGGACAGTATACAATGAGCAGTTCTTC. It codes for CARYGTVYNEQFF.

This clonotype has at least ten counts. This chain uses TRBV11-3 with TRBJ2-1, with unresolved D. This CDR3 is built from 13 residues. V lost 5 bases to trimming and J lost 7 bases, with 12 bases between them. Germline V gives CDR1 SGHNT, CDR2 YENEEA. The CDR3 DNA follows: TGTGCCAGCAGCACGGACCGCTGGAATGAGCAGTTCTTC. Its translation: CASSTDRWNEQFF. The whole variable domain, filled in from reference TRBV11-3 and TRBJ2-1, reads EAGVVQSPRYKIIEKKQPVAFWCNPISGHNTLYWYLQNLGQGPELLIRYENEEAVDDSQLPKDRFSAERLKGVDSTLKIQPAELGDSAVYLCASSTDRWNEQFFGPGTRLTVL.

This clonotype was detected only a few times. Given a much more abundant clone one base away, this may be a read error. This chain connects TRBV7-9 to TRBJ1-4; possible D gene TRBD1, 5 bases. The V gene's germline CDR1 is SEHNR and CDR2 FQNEAQ (reference sequence). This CDR3 spans 15 amino acids. CDR3 residues: CASTAGTAATEKRFF. The CDR3 nucleotides read TGTGCCAGCACCGCGGGGACGGCCGCAACAGAAAAACGGTTTTTT.

Comments on this clonotype: It may be a read error: a sequence one base away is much more abundant. The chain couples TRBV2 to TRBJ2-7, with D tentatively TRBD1 or TRBD2 (6 bases each). The better agreement between TRBJ2-5 and the DNA end casts doubt on the J call. This CDR3 spans 13 amino acids. The V gene's germline CDR1 is SNHLY and CDR2 FYNNEI. Here the CDR3 reads CASMRRGRETQYF. The CDR3 DNA is TGTGCCAGCATGAGAAGGGGGAGGGAGACCCAGTACTTC.

A few counts support this clonotype. A much larger clonotype is one base distant, so this may be a read error. The gene calls are TRBV12-3 or TRBV12-4 and TRBJ2-5; TRBD1 agrees at 11 bases. This CDR3 is built from 14 residues. V shed 3 bases and J 4 bases; nucleotides not matched to a gene: 1. CDR3 DNA: TGTGCCAGCAGTTTCGGGACAGGGGGAGAGACCCAGTACTTC. Protein product: CASSFGTGGETQYF.

V is TRBV20-1 and J is TRBJ1-4, with a tentative D call TRBD1 (5 bases). Germline-derived CDR1 and CDR2 are DFQATT and SNEGSKA (reference sequence). With 5 bases removed from V and 7 bases from J, the gap between germline ends came to 17 bases. The CDR3 is 14 residues long. CDR3 in DNA: TGCAGTGCTGGAGGGGTTACGCGTCTTGAAAAACTGTTTTTT. It is translated as CSAGGVTRLEKLFF.

This chain links TRBV27 with TRBJ1-2; 8 positions agree with TRBD1. CDR1 is MNHEY, CDR2 SMNVEV, per germline (reference sequence). The CDR3 is 15 residues long. V gave up 7 bases and J gave up 8 bases; unmatched junction bases: 15. The CDR3 nucleotides are TGTGCCAGCACCAAGGGACAGGCGGGGGGCCCCGGCTACACCTTC. Encoded protein: CASTKGQAGGPGYTF.

Concerning this clonotype: Germline and junction disagree at one end, which may indicate a read error. The genes are TRBV5-1 and TRBJ2-5, with D possibly being TRBD1 or TRBD2 (5 bases each). Germline-derived CDR1 and CDR2 are SGHRS and YFSETQ. The CDR3 sequence is 16 residues long. The CDR3 protein is CASSFAGTNPQEIQYF. The DNA of the CDR3 is TGCGCCAGCAGCTTTGCCGGGACGAACCCCCAAGAGATCCAGTACTTC. Using reference TRBV5-1 and TRBJ2-5 for the parts outside the CDR3, the full variable domain is KAGVTQTPRYLIKTRGQQVTLSCSPISGHRSVSWYQQTPGQGLQFLFEYFSETQRNKGNFPGRFSGRQFSNSRSEMNVSTLELGDSALYLCASSFAGTNPQEIQYFGPGTRLLVL.

The chain recombines TRBV6-2 or TRBV6-3 with TRBJ2-4; 8 positions match TRBD1. The J call is in doubt because the DNA end fits TRBJ2-7 better. Germline V gene sequence: CDR1 MNHEY, CDR2 SVGEGT. The CDR3 has 14 residues. CDR3 region: CASTGDRRTYEQYF. The CDR3 coding sequence is TGTGCCAGCACTGGGGACAGGCGAACCTACGAGCAGTACTTC.

The chain combines TRBV29-1 with TRBJ1-2; a possible D gene is TRBD1 (5 bases). V was cut by 6 bases and J by 6 bases, with 14 bases left in between. CDR3 length: 12 residues. The germline gives CDR1 SQVTM, CDR2 ANQGSEA. The CDR3 DNA is TGCAGCGTCCCTGGGGGGTCTGATGGCTACACCTTC. Protein: CSVPGGSDGYTF.

The gene calls are TRBV20-1 and TRBJ2-1; 9 positions agree with TRBD2. CDR1 and CDR2 (germline): DFQATT, SNEGSKA (reference sequence). After removal of 1 base from V and 2 bases from J, the junction contained 3 bases not matched to a gene. The length of the CDR3 is 15 residues. CDR3 in DNA: TGCAGTGCTAGAGTGCCTAGCGGGGCCTACAATGAGCAGTTCTTC. This codes for CSARVPSGAYNEQFF.

In its sample, this clonotype was seen many times. The gene calls are TRBV4-2 and TRBJ1-6; D might be TRBD1 (5 bases). The CDR3 covers 15 residues. The germline gives CDR1 LGHNA, CDR2 YNFKEQ. Trimming removed 4 bases from V and 9 bases from J, with 16 bases in between. The CDR3 DNA follows: TGTGCCAGCAGCCTGGGCAGGGAGTTAGGTTCACCCCTCCACTTT. Translation: CASSLGRELGSPLHF.